The clone carrying this T cell receptor beta chain was picked up many times. This record comes from a study of T-cell reconstitution after alpha-beta-depleted transplantation in children. The authors prepared the TCRbeta library with unique molecular identifiers. TCRdb called the PCR reads again in MiXCR, with one record for every CDR3 protein. The profile covers 210,000 or so distinct CDR3 sequences, with approximately 9% appearing a single time and approximately 6.6% taken by the ten largest. This CDR3 has 13 amino acids. Germline V lookup: CDR1 SQVTM, CDR2 ANQGSEA. V was shortened by 1 base and J by 2 bases, with 8 bases between the two germline ends.

The chain links TRBV29-1 to TRBJ1-1; D is perhaps TRBD1 (6 bases). The receptor comes from a human donor who donated a stem cell graft to a child with acute lymphoblastic leukemia. Specimen: PBMCs from the stem cell graft donor, collected from the stem cell graft. CDR3 region: CSVEGTANTEAFF. The CDR3 DNA reads TGCAGCGTTGAAGGGACAGCAAACACTGAAGCTTTCTTT.